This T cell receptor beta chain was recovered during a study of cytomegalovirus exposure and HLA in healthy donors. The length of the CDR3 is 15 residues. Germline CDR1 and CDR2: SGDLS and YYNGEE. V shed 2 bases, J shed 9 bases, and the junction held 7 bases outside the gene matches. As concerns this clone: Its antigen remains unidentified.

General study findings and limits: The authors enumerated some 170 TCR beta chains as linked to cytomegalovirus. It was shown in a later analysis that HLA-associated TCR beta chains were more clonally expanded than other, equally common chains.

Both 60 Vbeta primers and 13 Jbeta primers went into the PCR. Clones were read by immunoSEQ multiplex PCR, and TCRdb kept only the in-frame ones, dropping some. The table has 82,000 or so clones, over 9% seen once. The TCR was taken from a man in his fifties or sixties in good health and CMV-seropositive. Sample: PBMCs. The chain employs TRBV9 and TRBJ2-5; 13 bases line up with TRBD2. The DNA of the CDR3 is TGTGCCAGCAGCGTCGGACTAGCGGGAGAAGGGGCCCAGTACTTC. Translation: CASSVGLAGEGAQYF.